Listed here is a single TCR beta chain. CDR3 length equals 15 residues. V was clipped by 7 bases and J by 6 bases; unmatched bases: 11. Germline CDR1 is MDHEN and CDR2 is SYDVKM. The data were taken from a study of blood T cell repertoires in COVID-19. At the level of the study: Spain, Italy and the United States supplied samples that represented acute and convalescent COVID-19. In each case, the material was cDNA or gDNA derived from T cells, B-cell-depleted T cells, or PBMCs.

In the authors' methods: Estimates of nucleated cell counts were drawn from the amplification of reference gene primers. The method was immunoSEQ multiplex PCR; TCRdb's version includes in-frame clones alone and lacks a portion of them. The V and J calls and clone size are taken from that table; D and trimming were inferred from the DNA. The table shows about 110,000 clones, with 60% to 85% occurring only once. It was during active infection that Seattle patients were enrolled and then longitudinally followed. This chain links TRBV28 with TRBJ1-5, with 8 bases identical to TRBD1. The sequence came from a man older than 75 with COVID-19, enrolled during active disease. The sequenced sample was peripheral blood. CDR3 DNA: TGTGCCAGCAACATAGGCGACAGGGGCGGTCAGCCCCAGCATTTT. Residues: CASNIGDRGGQPQHF.